The rows below give T cell receptor beta chains drawn from one sample of a study of shared clonotypes between healthy human individuals. The assay was immunoSEQ multiplex PCR, and TCRdb's table has in-frame clones only and misses some. Of some 2.3 million clones in the sample, approximately 93% were seen once. Material: naive CD4+ T cells from PBMCs. These receptors all come from a young man in good health. Some clones in this sample may be carry-over from other donors' samples. Both conserved end residues are part of each CDR3. The D gene is left open where the match is weak. Part of the rows lack a size; the others show once, few, many or a class for expanded clones.

>.|TRBD1|TRBV18|TRBJ1-2|15
TGTGCCAGCTCACGAACGACAGGGACCGACTATGGCTACACCTTC
CASSRTTGTDYGYTF
>.|TRBD1|TRBV19|TRBJ1-5|15
TGTGCCAGTAGTAGGGACAGATATAGCAATCAGCCCCAGCATTTT
CASSRDRYSNQPQHF
>.|.|TRBV5-1|TRBJ2-5|13
TGCGCCAGCAGCTTGAGGGGGGAAGAGACCCAGTACTTC
CASSLRGEETQYF
>.|.|TRBV28|TRBJ2-2|15
TGTGCCAGCAGAGGGACCAGGCGTTACACCGGGGAGCTGTTTTTT
CASRGTRRYTGELFF
>.|TRBD2|TRBV30|TRBJ2-1|14
TGTGCCTGGCAGCGGGAAAGCTTATTCAATGAGCAGTTCTTC
CAWQRESLFNEQFF
>.|TRBD2|TRBV5-5|TRBJ2-7|15
TGTGCCAGCAGCTCCAAGGGACTAACAACCTACGAGCAGTACTTC
CASSSKGLTTYEQYF
>.|.|TRBV19|TRBJ1-4|17
TGTGCCAGTAGTATTTTGGGGGTTGGATTGGATAATGAAAAACTGTTTTTT
CASSILGVGLDNEKLFF
>.|.|TRBV5-5|TRBJ2-2|15
TGTGCCAGCAGCGAGGGACCTCGATACACCGGGGAGCTGTTTTTT
CASSEGPRYTGELFF
>.|TRBD2|TRBV7-9|TRBJ2-3|16
TGTGCCAGCATCAAAATAAGCGGGAGTCCTAAAGATACGCAGTATTTT
CASIKISGSPKDTQYF
>once|TRBD2|TRBV7-3|TRBJ2-3|15
TGTGCCAGCAGCTTAGGCCTAGCGGGAGCAGATACGCAGTATTTT
CASSLGLAGADTQYF
>.|.|TRBV6-5|TRBJ2-3|13
TGTGCCAGCAGTCCTAACCTAGGGGATACGCAGTATTTT
CASSPNLGDTQYF
>.|.|TRBV5-1|TRBJ1-1|14
TGCGCCAGCAGCTTGGCCCCAGGGAACACTGAAGCTTTCTTT
CASSLAPGNTEAFF
>.|.|TRBV4-2|TRBJ1-1|13
TGTGCCAGCAGCCAAGAGGCAGGTAAAGAGGCTTTCTTT
CASSQEAGKEAFF
>.|.|TRBV11-2|TRBJ1-3|17
TGTGCCAGCAGCCCCATTCGTCGGCGGAACTCTGGAAACACCATATATTTT
CASSPIRRRNSGNTIYF
>.|TRBD2|TRBV27|TRBJ2-7|13
TGTGCCAGCAGTGGGGCGGGAGTGTACGAGCAGTACTTC
CASSGAGVYEQYF
>.|.|TRBV27|TRBJ2-2|17
TGTGCCAGCAGTTCTACCCCCGTGAGGGGCCCCACCGGGGAGCTGTTTTTT
CASSSTPVRGPTGELFF
>.|.|TRBV4-3|TRBJ2-2|13
TGCGCCAGCAGCCATCGCGGGGCCGGGGAGCTGTTTTTT
CASSHRGAGELFF
>.|.|TRBV7-9|TRBJ2-2|13
TGTGCCAGCAGTCTCCTAAGAACCGGGGAGCTGTTTTTT
CASSLLRTGELFF
>few|.|TRBV5-1|TRBJ1-3|17
TGCGCCAGCAGCACAGACAGGTCTCCCGACTGGGGAAACACCATATATTTT
CASSTDRSPDWGNTIYF
>.|TRBD1|TRBV5-4|TRBJ2-7|14
TGTGCCAGCAGCTCACTGACAGGGGCGGGCGAGCAGTACTTC
CASSSLTGAGEQYF
>.|.|TRBV28|TRBJ1-2|14
TGTGCCAGCAGGCCCCTTGACAGGAACTATGGCTACACCTTC
CASRPLDRNYGYTF
>.|.|TRBV7-9|TRBJ2-1|15
TGTGCCAGCAGCTTAAATCCTGGCAGGGCCAATGAGCAGTTCTTC
CASSLNPGRANEQFF
>.|TRBD1|TRBV28|TRBJ2-1|14
TGTGCCAGCAGCCAGCCACAGGGGGGCGATGAGCAGTTCTTC
CASSQPQGGDEQFF
>.|.|TRBV5-4|TRBJ1-2|17
TGTGCCAGCGCCCTTAGGAACGGGGGGGTTCTAAACTATGGCTACACCTTC
CASALRNGGVLNYGYTF
>.|.|TRBV29-1|TRBJ2-7|12
TGCAGCGTTGCGGGATGGGACCGCGAGCAGTACTTC
CSVAGWDREQYF
>.|.|TRBV7-2|TRBJ2-6|18
TGTGCCAGCAGCCCTCGTTTCGCCGGCTACTCTGGGGCCAACGTCCTGACTTTC
CASSPRFAGYSGANVLTF
>.|TRBD1|TRBV6-1|TRBJ2-5|14
TGTGCCAGCAGGCCGGACAGGGTGTCAGGGTCCCAGTACTTC
CASRPDRVSGSQYF
>.|TRBD2|TRBV5-1|TRBJ2-5|15
TGCGCCAGCAGCTCAATAGCGGGAGTGGAGGAGACCCAGTACTTC
CASSSIAGVEETQYF
>.|.|TRBV10-3|TRBJ1-1|14
TGTGCCATCAGGCCAGGGGAGATGGGGCCTGAAGCTTTCTTT
CAIRPGEMGPEAFF
>.|.|TRBV4-1|TRBJ1-1|14
TGCGCCAGCCCGGGCGCGATCTGGAACACTGAAGCTTTCTTT
CASPGAIWNTEAFF
>few|TRBD1|TRBV6-6|TRBJ1-1|13
TGTGCCAGCAGCCCCGGACAGGGGACTGAAGCTTTCTTT
CASSPGQGTEAFF
>.|.|TRBV5-6|TRBJ1-3|18
TGTGCCAGCAGCTTGTTCGCCGGGGTCACAGGCTCTGGAAACACCATATATTTT
CASSLFAGVTGSGNTIYF
>.|TRBD2|TRBV5-1|TRBJ2-5|18
TGCGCCAGCAGACAAGCCGGGACTAGCGGAGCCCCCCAAGAGACCCAGTACTTC
CASRQAGTSGAPQETQYF
>.|.|TRBV15|TRBJ2-5|12
TGTGCCACCAGCAGAGCCACCGAGACCCAGTACTTC
CATSRATETQYF
>.|TRBD2|TRBV4-2|TRBJ2-7|16
TGTGCCAGCAGCTCCATAGCGGGAACTGGGTACTACGAGCAGTACTTC
CASSSIAGTGYYEQYF
>.|.|TRBV2|TRBJ1-3|14
TGTGCCAGACCACCCCAGGGGCCGGGAAACACCATATATTTT
CARPPQGPGNTIYF
>.|.|TRBV5-1|TRBJ2-3|14
TGCGCCAGCAGCTTGGACGGGAATGGGGATACGCAGTATTTT
CASSLDGNGDTQYF
>.|TRBD2|TRBV18|TRBJ2-1|16
TGTGCCAGCTCACCTAAGACTAGCGGGTCTTTCAATGAGCAGTTCTTC
CASSPKTSGSFNEQFF